Presented here are 20 T cell receptor beta chains from one specimen sequenced in a study of early T cells in non-severe SARS-CoV-2 infection. TCRdb passed the 5' RACE reads through MiXCR, listing each CDR3 protein once. The sample includes tens of thousands of distinct CDR3 sequences, around 9.1% of them seen just once. Sequenced material: whole blood. The source of these receptors is an adult who was a healthcare worker with PCR-confirmed SARS-CoV-2 infection or an uninfected control (not recorded which).

This clonotype has ten or more counts. The gene calls are TRBV20-1 and TRBJ2-1; 8 nucleotides match TRBD2. V lost 1 base to trimming and J lost 4 bases; unmatched junction nucleotides: 6. The germline gives CDR1 DFQATT, CDR2 SNEGSKA (reference sequence). This CDR3 has 15 amino acids. The CDR3 reads CSARGASGPYNEQFF. CDR3 DNA: TGCAGTGCTAGAGGGGCTAGCGGGCCATACAATGAGCAGTTCTTC.

For this clonotype: This could be a read error, since a much larger clone is one nucleotide away. The genes are TRBV29-1 and TRBJ2-3; D uncertain. Germline V CDR1 and CDR2: SQVTM, ANQGSEA. The CDR3 length is 14 residues. The DNA of the CDR3 is TGCAGCGTTGTTCTGGGTTGGAAGGCAGATACGCAGTGTTTT. This translates into CSVVLGWKADTQCF.

This clonotype was counted ten times or more. This sequence joins TRBV6-5 and TRBJ1-5; 7 bases fit TRBD1. Trimming at V came to 4 bases and at J to 4 bases, leaving 10 bases not matched to a gene. Germline loops: CDR1 MNHEY, CDR2 SVGAGI. The CDR3 contains 16 residues. The CDR3 region is CASSSHSGTENQPQHF. The CDR3 bases are TGTGCCAGCAGTTCCCATTCCGGGACAGAGAATCAGCCCCAGCATTTT.

This clonotype was observed at least ten times. This chain joins TRBV7-9 and TRBJ2-3, with D maybe TRBD1 (6 bases). V shed 1 base and J shed 1 base, with 9 bases lying between them. CDR3 length: 15 amino acids. Germline CDR1 is SEHNR and CDR2 is FQNEAQ (reference sequence). Here the CDR3 reads CASSLDSGGTDTQYF. The CDR3 DNA follows: TGTGCCAGCAGCTTAGACTCAGGGGGCACAGATACGCAGTATTTT.

There are many counts of this clonotype. The chain uses TRBV6-5 and TRBJ1-5, with a weak D call TRBD1 (6 bases). The V gene's germline CDR1 is MNHEY and CDR2 SVGAGI. The CDR3 contains 13 residues. V was cut by 5 bases and J by 7 bases, with 12 bases left in between. The CDR3 DNA is TGTGCCAGCAGTACTAGCAGGGGCCAGCCCCAGCATTTT. Its protein product is CASSTSRGQPQHF.

This clonotype showed up many times. V gene TRBV7-8 combines with J gene TRBJ2-7, with D possibly matching TRBD2 (6 bases). V lost 5 bases and J 4 bases, leaving 21 bases between the germline ends. Looked up from germline, CDR1 is SGHVS and CDR2 is FQNEAQ. This CDR3 region has 16 residues. CDR3 residues: CASSISGGAAVYEQYF. The CDR3 DNA is TGTGCCAGCAGCATTTCCGGGGGAGCGGCTGTGTACGAGCAGTACTTC. Combining the CDR3 with reference TRBV7-8 and TRBJ2-7 gives the whole variable domain GAGVSQSPRYKVAKRGQDVALRCDPISGHVSLFWYQQALGQGPEFLTYFQNEAQLDKSGLPSDRFFAERPEGSVSTLKIQRTQQEDSAVYLCASSISGGAAVYEQYFGPGTRLTVT.

Comments on this clonotype: A much larger clone lies one base from this, so it may be a read error. The J gene is TRBJ2-2, the V gene TRBV11-2; D possibly matches TRBD1 or TRBD2 (5 bases each). CDR1 SGHAT and CDR2 FQNNGV come from the germline V gene. The CDR3 length is 13 residues. Trimming removed 5 bases from V and 6 bases from J, with 10 bases in between. For the CDR3, the DNA is TGTGCCAGCAGCCCGGGACCAGCCGGGGAGCTGTTTTTT. Amino acid sequence: CASSPGPAGELFF. Combining the CDR3 with reference TRBV11-2 and TRBJ2-2 gives the whole variable domain EAGVAQSPRYKIIEKRQSVAFWCNPISGHATLYWYQQILGQGPKLLIQFQNNGVVDDSQLPKDRFSAERLKGVDSTLKIQPAKLEDSAVYLCASSPGPAGELFFGEGSRLTVL.

This clonotype was recorded at least ten times. The J gene is TRBJ2-3, the V gene TRBV29-1; no clear D gene. Trimming shortened V by 7 bases and J by 5 bases, and 7 bases separated the two germline ends. Per germline, CDR1 SQVTM and CDR2 ANQGSEA. CDR3 length: 10 residues. The CDR3 coding sequence is TGCAGCGCTCAGGAAGATACGCAGTATTTT. Translating gives CSAQEDTQYF.

This clonotype was counted many times. The chain is built from TRBV6-2 or TRBV6-3 and TRBJ2-1; 7 bases map to TRBD1. Germline CDR1 and CDR2: MNHEY and SVGEGT. The CDR3 sequence is 15 residues long. The V segment lost 6 bases and the J segment 0 bases; nucleotides outside the gene matches: 5. The CDR3 DNA follows: TGTGCCAGCAGATCTCCAGGGGGCTCCTACAATGAGCAGTTCTTC. Protein product: CASRSPGGSYNEQFF.

This clonotype occurred many times. The chain has TRBV20-1 and TRBJ2-3; TRBD2 matches at 9 bases. V dropped 6 bases and J dropped 4; count of bases not matched to a gene: 8. The CDR3 spans 14 residues. Germline V gene sequence: CDR1 DFQATT, CDR2 SNEGSKA (reference sequence). The CDR3 protein is CSAASGGHADTQYF. Written as DNA, the CDR3 is TGCAGTGCAGCCAGCGGGGGGCATGCAGATACGCAGTATTTT.

The chain carries TRBV6-6 and TRBJ2-3; maybe TRBD2 (5 bases). The germline V gene encodes CDR1 MNHNY and CDR2 SVGAGI (reference sequence). The CDR3 covers 16 residues. V lost 5 bases and J 0 bases, leaving 15 bases between the germline ends. Here the CDR3 reads CASSTRSGSSTDTQYF. Here the CDR3 DNA reads TGTGCCAGCAGTACCCGGAGCGGCTCTAGCACAGATACGCAGTATTTT.

This clonotype appeared many times. The V call is TRBV7-8, the J call TRBJ2-1; the D call may be TRBD1 or TRBD2 (5 bases each). The CDR3 covers 13 residues. Germline V lookup: CDR1 SGHVS, CDR2 FQNEAQ. The germline V and J ends were trimmed by 5 bases and 10 bases, with 15 bases remaining between them. The CDR3 sequence is CASSADPGDEQFF. CDR3 nucleotide sequence: TGTGCCAGCAGCGCGGACCCCGGGGACGAGCAGTTCTTC.

Here the CDR3 DNA reads TGTGCCAGCAGCTTGGTTGTCAAGAACACTGAAGCTTTCTTT. Translating gives CASSLVVKNTEAFF. The chain combines TRBV5-8 with TRBJ1-1; no clear D. V lost 0 bases to trimming and J lost 1 base, with 7 bases between them. The CDR3 is made up of 14 amino acids. Looked up from germline, CDR1 is SGHTS and CDR2 is YDEGEE.

This clonotype was detected many times. The chain carries TRBV9 and TRBJ2-2; the match to TRBD1 covers 11 bases. V lost 0 bases to trimming and J lost 7 bases; unmatched junction nucleotides: 8. This CDR3 spans 17 amino acids. The germline gives CDR1 SGDLS, CDR2 YYNGEE. The CDR3 sequence: CASSVAKDRGRNGELFF. The CDR3 coding sequence is TGTGCCAGCAGCGTAGCCAAGGACAGGGGGCGGAACGGGGAGCTGTTTTTT.

This clonotype has ten or more counts. The chain combines TRBV4-2 with TRBJ2-7; D remains ambiguous. V shed 4 bases and J shed 5 bases, with 12 bases lying between them. The CDR3 length is 13 residues. Germline-derived CDR1 and CDR2 are LGHNA and YNFKEQ. CDR3 sequence reads: CASSPRSVHEQYF. The CDR3 DNA is TGTGCCAGCAGCCCCAGATCGGTCCACGAGCAGTACTTC.

This clonotype was detected many times. The gene calls are TRBV6-5 and TRBJ2-6; TRBD1 agrees at 7 bases. J gave up 2 bases and V 5 bases, and 12 bases lay outside the gene matches. Germline V CDR1 and CDR2: MNHEY, SVGAGI. The CDR3 is made up of 18 amino acids. The CDR3 nucleotides read TGTGCCAGCAGTCCTTTAACAGGGGCCCTCCCTGGGGCCAACGTCCTGACTTTC. Translating gives CASSPLTGALPGANVLTF.

This clonotype has more than one count but fewer than ten. V usage is TRBV23-1 and J usage is TRBJ1-4; no definite D call. TRBV23-1 is given ORF status, its function remaining uncertain. The CDR3 totals 18 residues. The V gene lost 1 base and the J gene lost 3 bases, with 18 bases spanning the gap. CDR3 nucleotide sequence: TGCGCCAGCAGTCAATTTGCACCTAGGATCGAAGCTAATGAAAAACTGTTTTTT. Amino acids: CASSQFAPRIEANEKLFF.

In this sample, this clonotype turned up many times. CDR3 region: CSARDLSAGSSYNEQFF. CDR3 DNA sequence: TGCAGTGCTAGAGATCTTTCTGCGGGAAGCTCCTACAATGAGCAGTTCTTC. This sequence joins TRBV20-1 and TRBJ2-1; TRBD2 might be the D (6 bases). Germline V CDR1 and CDR2: DFQATT, SNEGSKA (reference sequence). The V end was cut by 0 bases, the J end by 0 bases, with 15 bases between. There are 17 residues in the CDR3.

This clonotype was observed a few times. The V and J genes are TRBV6-2 or TRBV6-3 and TRBJ2-1, with TRBD2 matching over 11 bases. J gave up 4 bases and V 3 bases, and 5 bases lay outside the gene matches. Germline loops: CDR1 MNHEY, CDR2 SVGEGT. The CDR3 has 16 residues. This CDR3 is CASSYWIAGGYNEQFF. CDR3 bases: TGTGCCAGCAGTTATTGGATAGCGGGAGGGTACAATGAGCAGTTCTTC.

At least ten counts were recorded for this clonotype. V gene TRBV6-4 combines with J gene TRBJ1-4; D gene unclear. This CDR3 is 14 amino acids long. Germline V gene data show CDR1 as MRHNA and CDR2 as SNTAGT. The V and J ends lost 7 bases and 5 bases respectively, with 14 bases between them. CDR3 protein: CASTRRPANEKLFF. Here the CDR3 DNA reads TGTGCCAGCACTCGACGGCCCGCAAATGAAAAACTGTTTTTT.